This section outlines one TCR beta chain sequence together with its context. MiXCR, run by TCRdb on the RT-PCR reads, gives a single entry per CDR3 protein. The profile shows about a million distinct CDR3 sequences, about 20% of them singletons. This record belongs to a study of patients and donors after allogeneic stem cell transplantation. The germline V and J ends were trimmed by 4 bases and 11 bases, with 15 bases remaining between them. The germline V gene encodes CDR1 SGHDT and CDR2 YYEEEE. This CDR3 region has 12 residues. V is TRBV5-6 and J is TRBJ1-1; no reliable D call. The sample taken for sequencing was blood, either unsorted or a sorted T cell fraction (not recorded which). This sequence was found in a human donor who was either an allogeneic HSCT recipient or a stem cell or donor lymphocyte infusion donor (not recorded which). It is not recorded whose cells these are; they may come from a transplant donor. The DNA of the CDR3 is TGTGCCAGCAGCCCTAATCGCGGTAGGGCTTTCTTT. It codes for CASSPNRGRAFF.